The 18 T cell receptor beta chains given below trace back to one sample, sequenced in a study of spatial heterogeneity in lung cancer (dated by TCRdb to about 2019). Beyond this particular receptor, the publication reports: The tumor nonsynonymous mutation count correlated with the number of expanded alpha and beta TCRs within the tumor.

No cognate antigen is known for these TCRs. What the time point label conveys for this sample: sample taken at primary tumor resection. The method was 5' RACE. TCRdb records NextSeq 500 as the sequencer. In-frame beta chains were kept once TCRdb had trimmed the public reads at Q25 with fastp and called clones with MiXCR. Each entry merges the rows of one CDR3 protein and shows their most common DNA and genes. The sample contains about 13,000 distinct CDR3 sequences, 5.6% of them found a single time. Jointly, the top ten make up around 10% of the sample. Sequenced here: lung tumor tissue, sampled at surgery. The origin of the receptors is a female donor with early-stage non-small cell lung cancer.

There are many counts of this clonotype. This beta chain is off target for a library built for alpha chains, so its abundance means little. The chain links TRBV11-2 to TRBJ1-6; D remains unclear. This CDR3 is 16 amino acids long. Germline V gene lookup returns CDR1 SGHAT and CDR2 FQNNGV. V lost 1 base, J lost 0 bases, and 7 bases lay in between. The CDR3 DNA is TGTGCCAGCAGCTTAGTAAGGAGCTCCTATAATTCACCCCTCCACTTT. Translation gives CASSLVRSSYNSPLHF. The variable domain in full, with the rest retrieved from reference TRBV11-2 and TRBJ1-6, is EAGVAQSPRYKIIEKRQSVAFWCNPISGHATLYWYQQILGQGPKLLIQFQNNGVVDDSQLPKDRFSAERLKGVDSTLKIQPAKLEDSAVYLCASSLVRSSYNSPLHFGNGTRLTVT.

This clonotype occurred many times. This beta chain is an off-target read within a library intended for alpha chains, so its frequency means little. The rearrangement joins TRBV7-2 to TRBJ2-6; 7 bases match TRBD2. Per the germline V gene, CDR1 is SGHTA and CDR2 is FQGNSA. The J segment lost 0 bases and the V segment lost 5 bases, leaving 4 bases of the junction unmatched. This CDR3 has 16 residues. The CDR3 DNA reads TGTGCCAGCAGCCAGCGGGGTACCTCTGGGGCCAACGTCCTGACTTTC. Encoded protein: CASSQRGTSGANVLTF.

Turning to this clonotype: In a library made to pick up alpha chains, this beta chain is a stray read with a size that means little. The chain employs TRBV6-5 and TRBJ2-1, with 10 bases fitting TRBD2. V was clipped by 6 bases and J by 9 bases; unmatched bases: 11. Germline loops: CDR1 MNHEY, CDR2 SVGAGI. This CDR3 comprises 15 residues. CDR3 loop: CASRNTGLALSEQFF. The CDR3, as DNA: TGTGCCAGCAGGAACACGGGACTAGCGTTGAGTGAGCAGTTCTTC.

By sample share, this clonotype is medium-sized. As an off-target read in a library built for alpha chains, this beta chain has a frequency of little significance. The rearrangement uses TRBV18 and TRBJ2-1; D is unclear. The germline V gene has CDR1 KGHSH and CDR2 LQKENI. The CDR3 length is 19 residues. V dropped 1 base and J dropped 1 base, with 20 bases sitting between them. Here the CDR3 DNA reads TGTGCCAGCTCACCACTCTCACCGACCCCCGGAAGGTCCTACAATGAGCAGTTCTTC. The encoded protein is CASSPLSPTPGRSYNEQFF.

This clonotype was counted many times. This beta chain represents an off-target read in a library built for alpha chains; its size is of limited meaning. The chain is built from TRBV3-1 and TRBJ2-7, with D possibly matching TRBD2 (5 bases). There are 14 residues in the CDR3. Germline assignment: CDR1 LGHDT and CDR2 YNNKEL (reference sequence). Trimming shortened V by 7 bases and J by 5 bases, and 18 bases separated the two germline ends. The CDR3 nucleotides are TGTGCCAGCAACCTCCGGGGTAAGGTCCACGAGCAGTACTTC. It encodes CASNLRGKVHEQYF.

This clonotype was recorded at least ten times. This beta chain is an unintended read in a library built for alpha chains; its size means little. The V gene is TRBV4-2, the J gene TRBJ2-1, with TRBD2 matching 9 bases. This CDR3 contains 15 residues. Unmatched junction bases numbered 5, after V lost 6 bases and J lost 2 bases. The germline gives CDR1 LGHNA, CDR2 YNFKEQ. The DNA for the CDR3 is TGTGCCAGCAGAAGGAGCGGGGGGCCCTACAATGAGCAGTTCTTC. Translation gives CASRRSGGPYNEQFF.

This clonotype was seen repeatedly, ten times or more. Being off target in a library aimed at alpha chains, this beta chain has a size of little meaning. The chain's CDR3 is CASSLWARANYGYTF. The CDR3, as DNA: TGTGCCAGCAGCTTATGGGCTCGTGCTAACTATGGCTACACCTTC. The rearrangement uses TRBV7-4 and TRBJ1-2; D not certain. Trimming cost V 2 bases and J 0 bases, with 10 bases left between them. Germline V gene data show CDR1 as SGHVT and CDR2 as SQSDAQ. CDR3 length equals 15 residues.

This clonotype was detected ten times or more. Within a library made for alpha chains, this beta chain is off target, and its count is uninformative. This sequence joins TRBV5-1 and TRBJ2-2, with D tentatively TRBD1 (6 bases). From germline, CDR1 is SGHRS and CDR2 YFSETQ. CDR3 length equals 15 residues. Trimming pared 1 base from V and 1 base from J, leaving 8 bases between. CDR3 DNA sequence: TGCGCCAGCAGCTTGACAGGGAGGAACACCGGGGAGCTGTTTTTT. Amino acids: CASSLTGRNTGELFF.

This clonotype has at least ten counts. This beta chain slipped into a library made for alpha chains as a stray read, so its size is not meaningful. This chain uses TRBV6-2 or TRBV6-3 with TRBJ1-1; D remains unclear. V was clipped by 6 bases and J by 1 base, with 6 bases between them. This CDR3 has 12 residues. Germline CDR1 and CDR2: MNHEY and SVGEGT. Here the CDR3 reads CASREGNTEAFF. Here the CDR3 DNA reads TGTGCCAGCAGGGAGGGGAACACTGAAGCTTTCTTT.

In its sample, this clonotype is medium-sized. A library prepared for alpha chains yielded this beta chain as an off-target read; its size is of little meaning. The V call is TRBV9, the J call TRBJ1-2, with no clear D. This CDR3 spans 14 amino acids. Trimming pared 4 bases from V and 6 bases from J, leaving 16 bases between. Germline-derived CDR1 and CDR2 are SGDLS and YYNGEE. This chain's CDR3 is CASSSTQVGDGYTF. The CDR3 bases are TGTGCCAGCAGCTCAACGCAGGTGGGAGATGGCTACACCTTC.

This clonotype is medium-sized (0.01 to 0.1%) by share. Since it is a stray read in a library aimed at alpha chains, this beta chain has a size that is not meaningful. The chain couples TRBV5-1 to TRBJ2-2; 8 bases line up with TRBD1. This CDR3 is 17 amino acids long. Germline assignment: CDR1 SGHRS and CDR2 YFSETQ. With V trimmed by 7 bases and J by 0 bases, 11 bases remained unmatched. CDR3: CASVGGRDRTNTGELFF. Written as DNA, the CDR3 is TGCGCCAGCGTGGGGGGTCGGGACAGGACGAACACCGGGGAGCTGTTTTTT.

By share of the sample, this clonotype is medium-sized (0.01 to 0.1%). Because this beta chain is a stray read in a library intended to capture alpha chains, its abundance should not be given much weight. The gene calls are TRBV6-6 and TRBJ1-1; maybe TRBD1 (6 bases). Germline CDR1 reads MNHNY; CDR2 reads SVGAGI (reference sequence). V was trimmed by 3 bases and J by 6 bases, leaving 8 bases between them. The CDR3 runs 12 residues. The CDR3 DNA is TGTGCCAGCAGTTATCGGACAGCTGAAGCTTTCTTT. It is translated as CASSYRTAEAFF.

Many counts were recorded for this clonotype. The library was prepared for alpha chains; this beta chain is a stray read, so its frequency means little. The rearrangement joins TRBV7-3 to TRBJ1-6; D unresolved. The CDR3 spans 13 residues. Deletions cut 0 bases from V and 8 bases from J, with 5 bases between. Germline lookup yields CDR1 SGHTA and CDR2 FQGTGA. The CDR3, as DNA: TGTGCCAGCAGCTTAACCCCGGATTCACCCCTCCACTTT. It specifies CASSLTPDSPLHF. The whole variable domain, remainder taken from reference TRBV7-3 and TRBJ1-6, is GAGVSQTPSNKVTEKGKYVELRCDPISGHTALYWYRQSLGQGPEFLIYFQGTGAADDSGLPNDRFFAVRPEGSVSTLKIQRTERGDSAVYLCASSLTPDSPLHFGNGTRLTVT.

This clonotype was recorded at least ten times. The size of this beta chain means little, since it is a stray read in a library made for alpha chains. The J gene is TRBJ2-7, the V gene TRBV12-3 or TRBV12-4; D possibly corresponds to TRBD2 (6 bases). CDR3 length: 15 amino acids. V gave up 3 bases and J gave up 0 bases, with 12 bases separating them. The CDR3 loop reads CASSLGGANSYEQYF. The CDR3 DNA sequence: TGTGCCAGCAGTTTGGGCGGGGCGAACTCCTACGAGCAGTACTTC.

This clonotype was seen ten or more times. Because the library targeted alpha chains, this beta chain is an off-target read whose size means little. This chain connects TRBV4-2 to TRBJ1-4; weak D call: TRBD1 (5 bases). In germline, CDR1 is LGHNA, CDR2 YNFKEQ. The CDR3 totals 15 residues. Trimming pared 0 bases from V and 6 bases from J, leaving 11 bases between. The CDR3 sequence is CASSQDPGDYEKLFF. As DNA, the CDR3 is TGTGCCAGCAGCCAAGACCCGGGGGATTATGAAAAACTGTTTTTT.

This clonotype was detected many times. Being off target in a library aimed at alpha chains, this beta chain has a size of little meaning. The CDR3 protein is CATSRGRLTDTQYF. The CDR3 nucleotides are TGTGCCACCAGCAGAGGCCGGCTCACAGATACGCAGTATTTT. The chain uses TRBV15 and TRBJ2-3; D is unresolved. Germline CDR1 LNHNV, CDR2 YYDKDF (reference sequence). This CDR3 spans 14 amino acids. Trimming shortened V by 1 base and J by 2 bases, and 7 bases separated the two germline ends. The variable domain in full, completed from reference TRBV15 and TRBJ2-3, reads DAMVIQNPRYQVTQFGKPVTLSCSQTLNHNVMYWYQQKSSQAPKLLFHYYDKDFNNEADTPDNFQSRRPNTSFCFLDIRSPGLGDTAMYLCATSRGRLTDTQYFGPGTRLTVL.

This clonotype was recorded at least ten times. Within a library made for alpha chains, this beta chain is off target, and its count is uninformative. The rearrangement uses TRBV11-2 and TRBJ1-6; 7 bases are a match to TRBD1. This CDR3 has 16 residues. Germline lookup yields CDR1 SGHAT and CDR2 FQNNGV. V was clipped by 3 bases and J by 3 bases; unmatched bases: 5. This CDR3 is CASSFNTGVYNSPLHF. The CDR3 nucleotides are TGTGCCAGCAGCTTTAATACAGGGGTCTATAATTCACCCCTCCACTTT.

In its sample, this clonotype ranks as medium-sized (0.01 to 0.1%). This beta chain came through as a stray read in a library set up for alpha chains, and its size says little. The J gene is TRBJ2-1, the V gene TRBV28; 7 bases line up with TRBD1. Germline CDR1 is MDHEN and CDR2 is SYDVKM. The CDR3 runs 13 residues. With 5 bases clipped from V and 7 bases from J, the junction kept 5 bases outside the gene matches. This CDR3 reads CASSTHRGNEQFF. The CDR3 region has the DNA TGTGCCAGCAGTACCCACAGGGGAAATGAGCAGTTCTTC.